This T cell receptor (beta chain) was recovered during a study of cytomegalovirus exposure and HLA in healthy donors. Broader study findings: In vitro assays verified that three CMV-associated chains recognized CMV antigens specifically. The authors enumerated some 160 TCR beta chains as linked to cytomegalovirus.

A note on this clone: What it binds is unknown.

Repertoires were generated with immunoSEQ multiplex PCR, while TCRdb's copy carries only in-frame clones and drops some. The sample records under 100,000 clones, about 95% being singletons. V lost 1 base and J 1 base, leaving 13 bases between the germline ends. This CDR3 spans 16 amino acids. Germline-derived CDR1 and CDR2 are SEHNR and FQNEAQ (reference sequence). Sequenced input: PBMCs. The receptor's source is a young woman in good health and CMV-seronegative. V is TRBV7-9 and J is TRBJ2-5; maybe TRBD1 (5 bases). The CDR3 nucleotides read TGTGCCAGCAGCTTAGATGGGGCCCCGGCCCAAGAGACCCAGTACTTC. Its translation is CASSLDGAPAQETQYF.